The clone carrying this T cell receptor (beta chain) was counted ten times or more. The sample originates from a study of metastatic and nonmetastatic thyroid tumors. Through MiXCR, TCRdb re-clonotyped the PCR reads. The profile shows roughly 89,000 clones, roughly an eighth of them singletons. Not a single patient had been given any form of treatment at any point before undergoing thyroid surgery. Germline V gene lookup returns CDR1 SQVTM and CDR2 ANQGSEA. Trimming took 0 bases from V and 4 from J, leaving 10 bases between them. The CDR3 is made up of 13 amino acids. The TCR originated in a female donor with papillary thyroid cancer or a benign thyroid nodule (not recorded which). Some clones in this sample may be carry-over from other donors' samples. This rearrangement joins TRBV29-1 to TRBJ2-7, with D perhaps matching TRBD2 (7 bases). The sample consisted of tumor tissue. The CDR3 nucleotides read TGCAGCGTTGAAGATGGGGGGGCGTACGAGCAGTACTTC. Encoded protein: CSVEDGGAYEQYF.